The source of this T cell receptor (beta chain) is a study of blood T cell repertoires in COVID-19. TCRdb keeps only in-frame clones here, not all; method: immunoSEQ multiplex PCR. Among just over 350,000 clones listed, roughly 90% were seen once. J lost 1 base, V lost 2 bases, and 1 base had no gene match. The CDR3 totals 15 residues. The germline gives CDR1 SGHRS, CDR2 YFSETQ. Material for sequencing was PBMCs or T cells enriched from blood (not recorded which). The origin of this receptor is a woman aged 25 to 39 who had recovered from COVID-19. The chain combines TRBV5-1 with TRBJ2-2; 8 nucleotides agree with TRBD1. CDR3 protein: CASSFGQGNTGELFF. The CDR3 DNA follows: TGCGCCAGCAGCTTTGGACAGGGGAACACCGGGGAGCTGTTTTTT.